Listed below are T cell receptor beta chains from one sample, sequenced in a study of early T cells in non-severe SARS-CoV-2 infection. TCRdb reprocessed the 5' RACE reads via MiXCR and lists one record per CDR3 protein. The sample lists about 76,000 distinct CDR3 sequences, approximately 10% seen once, with around 5% in the top ten. The sample comprised whole blood. The receptors derive from an adult who was a healthcare worker with PCR-confirmed SARS-CoV-2 infection or an uninfected control (not recorded which). Each CDR3 is given with its conserved first and last residue. D genes are given only for firm matches. Size values are once, few and many counts, or a class for expanded clones, and some rows have none.

D gene: -
clone size: -
V gene: TRBV6-5
J gene: TRBJ2-5
CDR3 DNA: TGTGCCAGCAGTTTAGACGGAGGAAAAGAGACCCAGTACTTC
CDR3 protein: CASSLDGGKETQYF

D gene: -
clone size: many
V gene: TRBV20-1
J gene: TRBJ1-2
CDR3 DNA: TGCAGTGCTAGAGAGCCGGCTAACTATGGCTACACCTTC
CDR3 protein: CSAREPANYGYTF

D gene: -
clone size: many
V gene: TRBV6-5
J gene: TRBJ2-5
CDR3 DNA: TGTGCCAGCCATAGAGGGGGGTCCGGAGCGGAGACCCAGTACTTC
CDR3 protein: CASHRGGSGAETQYF

D gene: -
clone size: many
V gene: TRBV7-7
J gene: TRBJ2-5
CDR3 DNA: TGTGCCAGCAGCGCAGAAGGAGAGACCCAGTACTTC
CDR3 protein: CASSAEGETQYF

D gene: -
clone size: -
V gene: TRBV5-6
J gene: TRBJ2-7
CDR3 DNA: TGTGCCAGCAGCTTGAGCGTCGGTTCCTACGAGCAGTACTTC
CDR3 protein: CASSLSVGSYEQYF

D gene: TRBD2
clone size: many
V gene: TRBV10-3
J gene: TRBJ2-1
CDR3 DNA: TGTGCCATCAGCCCCGGGACTAGCGACTACAATGAGCAGTTCTTC
CDR3 protein: CAISPGTSDYNEQFF

D gene: TRBD2
clone size: many
V gene: TRBV14
J gene: TRBJ2-3
CDR3 DNA: TGTGCCAGCACCCCATTGACTAGCGGGGGGATCACAGATACGCAGTATTTT
CDR3 protein: CASTPLTSGGITDTQYF

D gene: -
clone size: many
V gene: TRBV12-3/TRBV12-4
J gene: TRBJ1-2
CDR3 DNA: TGTGCCAGCAGCCTTGGGGCTTCTGTCTATGGCTACACCTTC
CDR3 protein: CASSLGASVYGYTF

D gene: -
clone size: many
V gene: TRBV10-3
J gene: TRBJ2-1
CDR3 DNA: TGTGCCATCAGTGGACGGGAATTCTCCTACAATGAGCAGTTCTTC
CDR3 protein: CAISGREFSYNEQFF

D gene: TRBD1
clone size: many
V gene: TRBV12-3/TRBV12-4
J gene: TRBJ1-4
CDR3 DNA: TGTGCCAGCAGGGCGACAGGGGACAATGAAAAACTGTTTTTT
CDR3 protein: CASRATGDNEKLFF

D gene: TRBD1
clone size: many
V gene: TRBV28
J gene: TRBJ1-1
CDR3 DNA: TGTGCCACCAAATGGACAGGGCGAGCGGAGAACACTGAAGCTTTCTTT
CDR3 protein: CATKWTGRAENTEAFF

D gene: TRBD1
clone size: many
V gene: TRBV27
J gene: TRBJ1-4
CDR3 DNA: TGTGCCAGCAGACCCTTCGGGACAGGCAATGAAAAACTGTTTTTT
CDR3 protein: CASRPFGTGNEKLFF

D gene: TRBD1
clone size: -
V gene: TRBV4-3
J gene: TRBJ2-7
CDR3 DNA: TGCGCCAGCAGCCAAGACGGCGCGGGGGACAGGGGCTACGAGCAGTACTTC
CDR3 protein: CASSQDGAGDRGYEQYF

D gene: TRBD2
clone size: few
V gene: TRBV24-1
J gene: TRBJ2-1
CDR3 DNA: TGTGCCACCAGTGATTTTCGGGGGGGCAACAATGAGCAGTTCTTC
CDR3 protein: CATSDFRGGNNEQFF

D gene: -
clone size: many
V gene: TRBV19
J gene: TRBJ1-5
CDR3 DNA: TGTGCCAGTAGTGAGCCGGGAGGCAGCAATCAGCCCCAGCATTTT
CDR3 protein: CASSEPGGSNQPQHF

D gene: -
clone size: few
V gene: TRBV9
J gene: TRBJ2-7
CDR3 DNA: TGTGCCAGCAGCGTAGCGGCATCCTACGAGCAGTACTTC
CDR3 protein: CASSVAASYEQYF

D gene: -
clone size: -
V gene: TRBV6-6
J gene: TRBJ1-6
CDR3 DNA: TGTGCCAGCAGTTACTCAGGGGGTGACTATCCCCTCCACTTT
CDR3 protein: CASSYSGGDYPLHF

D gene: TRBD2
clone size: many
V gene: TRBV30
J gene: TRBJ2-5
CDR3 DNA: TGTGCCTGGAATCAGCGGGGGAAAGAGACCCAGTACTTC
CDR3 protein: CAWNQRGKETQYF

D gene: TRBD1
clone size: -
V gene: TRBV30
J gene: TRBJ1-5
CDR3 DNA: TGTGCCTGGGACAGGGAGGACCAGCCCCAGCATTTT
CDR3 protein: CAWDREDQPQHF

D gene: -
clone size: -
V gene: TRBV7-8
J gene: TRBJ2-7
CDR3 DNA: TGTGCCAGCAGCTCAGGGGGGGGAACCCCTGACGAGCAGTACTTC
CDR3 protein: CASSSGGGTPDEQYF

D gene: -
clone size: few
V gene: TRBV2
J gene: TRBJ2-7
CDR3 DNA: TGTGCCAGCAGCGGCTTAGGTGGATGGGGAGACGAGCAGTACTTC
CDR3 protein: CASSGLGGWGDEQYF

D gene: -
clone size: -
V gene: TRBV5-4
J gene: TRBJ1-1
CDR3 DNA: TGTGCCAGCAGCTCTGGCGTGCATATGAACACTGAAGCTTTCTTT
CDR3 protein: CASSSGVHMNTEAFF

D gene: -
clone size: -
V gene: TRBV5-4
J gene: TRBJ1-5
CDR3 DNA: TGTGCCAGCCTCCGCAGACATAGCAATCAGCCCCAGCATTTT
CDR3 protein: CASLRRHSNQPQHF

D gene: -
clone size: -
V gene: TRBV7-2
J gene: TRBJ1-1
CDR3 DNA: TGTGCCAGCAGCTTAGTGGGGCACCTGAACACTGAAGCTTTCTTT
CDR3 protein: CASSLVGHLNTEAFF

D gene: -
clone size: many
V gene: TRBV5-4
J gene: TRBJ2-5
CDR3 DNA: TGTGCCAGCAGCCAACGGGATTTCAGGAGGGAGACCCAGTACTTC
CDR3 protein: CASSQRDFRRETQYF

D gene: -
clone size: few
V gene: TRBV27
J gene: TRBJ1-1
CDR3 DNA: TGTGCCAGCAGTTTAGTCGGGGATACTGAAGCTTTCTTT
CDR3 protein: CASSLVGDTEAFF

D gene: -
clone size: -
V gene: TRBV29-1
J gene: TRBJ2-3
CDR3 DNA: TGCAGCGTTGAAGGCCCGACAGGCAGCACAGATACGCAGTATTTT
CDR3 protein: CSVEGPTGSTDTQYF

D gene: TRBD2
clone size: few
V gene: TRBV7-6
J gene: TRBJ2-1
CDR3 DNA: TGTGCCAGCAGCCGCGGGGGAGTCAATGAGCAGTTCTTC
CDR3 protein: CASSRGGVNEQFF